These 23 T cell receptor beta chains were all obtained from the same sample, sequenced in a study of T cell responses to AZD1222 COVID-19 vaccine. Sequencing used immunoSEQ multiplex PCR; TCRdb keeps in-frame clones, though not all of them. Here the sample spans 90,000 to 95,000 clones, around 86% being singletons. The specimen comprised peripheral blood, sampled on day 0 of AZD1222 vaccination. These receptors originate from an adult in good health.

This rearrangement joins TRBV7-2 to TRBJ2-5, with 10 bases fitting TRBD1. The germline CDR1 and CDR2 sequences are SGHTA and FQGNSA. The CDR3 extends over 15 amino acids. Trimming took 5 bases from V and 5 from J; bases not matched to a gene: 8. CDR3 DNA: TGTGCCAGCAGCCCGTGGACAGGGGGAGGTGAGACCCAGTACTTC. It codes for CASSPWTGGGETQYF.

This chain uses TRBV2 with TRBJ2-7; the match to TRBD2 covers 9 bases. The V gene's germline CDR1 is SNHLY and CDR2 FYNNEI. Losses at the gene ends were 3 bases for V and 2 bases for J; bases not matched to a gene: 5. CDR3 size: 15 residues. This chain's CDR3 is CASSESLAGPYEQYF. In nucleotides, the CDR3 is TGTGCCAGCAGTGAGTCCCTAGCGGGACCCTACGAGCAGTACTTC.

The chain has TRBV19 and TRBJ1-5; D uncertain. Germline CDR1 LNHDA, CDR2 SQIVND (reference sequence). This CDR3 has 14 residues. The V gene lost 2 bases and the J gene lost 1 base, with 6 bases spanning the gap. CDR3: CASSISQSNQPQHF. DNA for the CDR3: TGTGCCAGTAGTATAAGCCAGAGCAATCAGCCCCAGCATTTT.

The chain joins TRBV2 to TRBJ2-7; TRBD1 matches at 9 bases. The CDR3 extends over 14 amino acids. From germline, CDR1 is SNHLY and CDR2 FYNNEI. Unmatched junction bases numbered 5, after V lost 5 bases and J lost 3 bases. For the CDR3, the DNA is TGTGCCAGCAGTCCGGACAGGGGCGACTACGAGCAGTACTTC. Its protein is CASSPDRGDYEQYF.

CDR3 loop: CASRPTGVTEAFF. In DNA form, the CDR3 reads TGTGCCAGCAGACCGACAGGGGTCACTGAAGCTTTCTTT. The chain couples TRBV28 to TRBJ1-1; TRBD1 agrees at 8 bases. This CDR3 is built from 13 residues. Looked up from germline, CDR1 is MDHEN and CDR2 is SYDVKM. With V trimmed by 6 bases and J by 4 bases, 4 bases remained unmatched.

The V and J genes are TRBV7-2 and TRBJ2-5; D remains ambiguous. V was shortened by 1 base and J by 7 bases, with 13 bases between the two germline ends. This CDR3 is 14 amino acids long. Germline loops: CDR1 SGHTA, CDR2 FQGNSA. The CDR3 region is CASSLEYSPGTQYF. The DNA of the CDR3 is TGTGCCAGCAGCTTAGAGTACAGCCCAGGGACCCAGTACTTC. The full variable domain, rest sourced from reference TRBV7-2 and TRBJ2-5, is GAGVSQSPSNKVTEKGKDVELRCDPISGHTALYWYRQSLGQGLEFLIYFQGNSAPDKSGLPSDRFSAERTGGSVSTLTIQRTQQEDSAVYLCASSLEYSPGTQYFGPGTRLLVL.

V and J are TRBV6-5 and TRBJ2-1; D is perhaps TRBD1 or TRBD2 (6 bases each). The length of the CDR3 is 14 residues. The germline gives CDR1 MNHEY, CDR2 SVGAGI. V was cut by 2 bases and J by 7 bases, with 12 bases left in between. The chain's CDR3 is CASSYRGDKNEQFF. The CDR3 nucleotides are TGTGCCAGCAGTTACAGGGGGGATAAGAATGAGCAGTTCTTC.

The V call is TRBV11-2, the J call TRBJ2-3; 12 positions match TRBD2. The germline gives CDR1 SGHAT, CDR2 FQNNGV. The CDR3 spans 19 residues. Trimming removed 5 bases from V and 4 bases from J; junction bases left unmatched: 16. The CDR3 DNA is TGTGCCAGCAGCCCACGGCTCGGGCGACTAGCGGGAGTCCCAGATACGCAGTATTTT. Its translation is CASSPRLGRLAGVPDTQYF.

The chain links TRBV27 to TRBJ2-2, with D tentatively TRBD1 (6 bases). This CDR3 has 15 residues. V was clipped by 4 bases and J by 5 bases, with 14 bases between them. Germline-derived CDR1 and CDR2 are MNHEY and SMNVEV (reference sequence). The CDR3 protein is CASSYSTGNTGELFF. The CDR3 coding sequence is TGTGCCAGCAGTTATAGTACAGGGAATACCGGGGAGCTGTTTTTT.

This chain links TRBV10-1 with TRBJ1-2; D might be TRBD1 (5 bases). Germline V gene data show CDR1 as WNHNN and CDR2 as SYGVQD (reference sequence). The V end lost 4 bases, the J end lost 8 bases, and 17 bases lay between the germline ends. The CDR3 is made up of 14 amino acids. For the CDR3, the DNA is TGCGCCAGCAGTGCCGATCGAGGGGCAAGAGGCTACACCTTC. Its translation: CASSADRGARGYTF.

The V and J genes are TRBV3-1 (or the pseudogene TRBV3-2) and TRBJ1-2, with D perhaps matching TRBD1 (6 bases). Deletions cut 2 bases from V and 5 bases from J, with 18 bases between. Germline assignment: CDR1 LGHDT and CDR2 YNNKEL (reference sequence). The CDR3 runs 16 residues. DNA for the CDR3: TGTGCCAGCAGCCAACTAAACAGGGTAGGGGGTTATGGCTACACCTTC. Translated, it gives CASSQLNRVGGYGYTF.

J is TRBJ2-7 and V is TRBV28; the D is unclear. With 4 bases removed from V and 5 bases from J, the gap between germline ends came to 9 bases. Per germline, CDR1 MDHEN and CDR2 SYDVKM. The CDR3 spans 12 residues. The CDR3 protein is CASSSRAHEQYF. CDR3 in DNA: TGTGCCAGCAGTTCCCGGGCCCACGAGCAGTACTTC. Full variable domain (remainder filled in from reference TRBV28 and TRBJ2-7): DVKVTQSSRYLVKRTGEKVFLECVQDMDHENMFWYRQDPGLGLRLIYFSYDVKMKEKGDIPEGYSVSREKKERFSLILESASTNQTSMYLCASSSRAHEQYFGPGTRLTVT.

The CDR3 nucleotides are TGCGCCAGCAGCCAAGATTCCTCTGGGGCCAACGTCCTGACTTTC. Its translation: CASSQDSSGANVLTF. The chain is built from TRBV4-1 and TRBJ2-6; D not certain. CDR3 length equals 15 residues. The V and J ends lost 0 bases and 0 bases respectively, with 3 bases between them. CDR1 and CDR2 (germline): MGHRA, YSYEKL.

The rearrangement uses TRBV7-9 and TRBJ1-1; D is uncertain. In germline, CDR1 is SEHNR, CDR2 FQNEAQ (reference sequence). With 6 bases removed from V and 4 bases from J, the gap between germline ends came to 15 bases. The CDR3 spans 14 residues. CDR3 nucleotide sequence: TGTGCCAGCAGGCCCGACCCAGGAAGCACTGAAGCTTTCTTT. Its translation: CASRPDPGSTEAFF.

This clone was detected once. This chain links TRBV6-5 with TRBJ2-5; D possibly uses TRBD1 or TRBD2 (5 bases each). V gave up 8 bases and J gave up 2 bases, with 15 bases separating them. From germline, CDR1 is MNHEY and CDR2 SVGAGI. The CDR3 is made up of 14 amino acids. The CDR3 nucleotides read TGTGCCAGCGTTCACCGGGACGTGCAAGAGACCCAGTACTTC. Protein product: CASVHRDVQETQYF.

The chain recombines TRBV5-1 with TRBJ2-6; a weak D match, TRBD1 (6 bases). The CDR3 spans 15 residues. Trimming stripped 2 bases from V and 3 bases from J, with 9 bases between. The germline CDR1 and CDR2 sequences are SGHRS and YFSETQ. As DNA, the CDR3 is TGCGCCAGCAGCTTCACCAGGGGTGGGGCCAACGTCCTGACTTTC. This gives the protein CASSFTRGGANVLTF.

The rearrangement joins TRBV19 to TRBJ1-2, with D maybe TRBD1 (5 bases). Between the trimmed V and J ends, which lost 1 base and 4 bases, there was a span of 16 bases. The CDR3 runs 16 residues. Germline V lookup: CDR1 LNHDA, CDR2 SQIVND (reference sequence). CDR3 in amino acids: CASSIVDRGPSYGYTF. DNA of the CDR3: TGTGCCAGTAGTATAGTTGATCGGGGCCCAAGCTATGGCTACACCTTC. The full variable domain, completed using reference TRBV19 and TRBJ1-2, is DGGITQSPKYLFRKEGQNVTLSCEQNLNHDAMYWYRQDPGQGLRLIYYSQIVNDFQKGDIAEGYSVSREKKESFPLTVTSAQKNPTAFYLCASSIVDRGPSYGYTFGSGTRLTVV.

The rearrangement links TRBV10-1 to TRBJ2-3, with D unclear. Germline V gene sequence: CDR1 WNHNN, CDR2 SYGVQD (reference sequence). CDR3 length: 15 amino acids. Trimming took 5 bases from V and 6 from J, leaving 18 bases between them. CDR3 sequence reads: CASSTALGSPDTQYF. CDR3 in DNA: TGCGCCAGCAGTACTGCTCTGGGCAGCCCTGATACGCAGTATTTT.

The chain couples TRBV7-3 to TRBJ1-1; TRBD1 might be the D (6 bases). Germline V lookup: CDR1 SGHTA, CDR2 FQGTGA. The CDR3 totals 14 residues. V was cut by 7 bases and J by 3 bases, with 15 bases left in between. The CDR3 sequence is CASILGAGDTEAFF. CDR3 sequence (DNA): TGTGCCAGCATATTGGGGGCTGGTGACACTGAAGCTTTCTTT.

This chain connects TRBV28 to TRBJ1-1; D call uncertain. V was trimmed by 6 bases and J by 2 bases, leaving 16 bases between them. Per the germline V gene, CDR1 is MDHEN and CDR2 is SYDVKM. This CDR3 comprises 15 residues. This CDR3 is CASRSKRTANTEAFF. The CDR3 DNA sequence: TGTGCCAGCAGATCTAAACGGACGGCCAACACTGAAGCTTTCTTT.

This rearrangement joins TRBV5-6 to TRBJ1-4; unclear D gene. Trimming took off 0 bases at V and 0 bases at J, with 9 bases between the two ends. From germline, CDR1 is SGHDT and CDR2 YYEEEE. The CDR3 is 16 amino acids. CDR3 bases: TGTGCCAGCAGCTTGGTTGGAGCTGCAACTAATGAAAAACTGTTTTTT. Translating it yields CASSLVGAATNEKLFF.

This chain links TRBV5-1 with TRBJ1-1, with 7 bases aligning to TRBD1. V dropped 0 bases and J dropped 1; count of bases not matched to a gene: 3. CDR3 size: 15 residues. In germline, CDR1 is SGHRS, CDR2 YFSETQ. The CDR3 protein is CASSLAGQRNTEAFF. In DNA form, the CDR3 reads TGCGCCAGCAGCTTGGCGGGACAGAGGAACACTGAAGCTTTCTTT.

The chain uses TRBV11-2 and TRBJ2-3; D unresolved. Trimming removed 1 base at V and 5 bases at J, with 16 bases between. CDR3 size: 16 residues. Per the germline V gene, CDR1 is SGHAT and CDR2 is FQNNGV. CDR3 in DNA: TGTGCCAGCAGCTTAGGGGCGTCGCGAATAAGAGATACGCAGTATTTT. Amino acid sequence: CASSLGASRIRDTQYF. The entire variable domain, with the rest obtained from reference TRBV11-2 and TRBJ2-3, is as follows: EAGVAQSPRYKIIEKRQSVAFWCNPISGHATLYWYQQILGQGPKLLIQFQNNGVVDDSQLPKDRFSAERLKGVDSTLKIQPAKLEDSAVYLCASSLGASRIRDTQYFGPGTRLTVL.